This T cell receptor beta chain appears in the sequencing data of a study of T cell responses to AZD1222 COVID-19 vaccine. Study-wide points: A mostly white British donor set with more females was recruited, and clonal diversity was possibly underestimated. The span of vaccine-associated CD4 TCRs extended across spike, with dominance at 160-218 and 743-854. None of the repertoires were sampled until the peak T cell response had passed. Spike-specific TCRs gained breadth and depth after people received two AZD1222 doses.

Germline lookup yields CDR1 SNHLY and CDR2 FYNNEI. Trimming shortened V by 1 base and J by 5 bases, and 5 bases separated the two germline ends. The CDR3 sequence is 12 residues long. Assay: immunoSEQ multiplex PCR; the TCRdb copy retains only in-frame clones and omits some. The sample has about 40,000 clones, 88% seen once. A remark on this clone: Its antigen is not known.

This sequence was found in an adult who received the MenACWY meningococcal vaccine as a control. The specimen was peripheral blood, collected 28 days after the second dose of the MenACWY control vaccine. The rearrangement links TRBV2 to TRBJ1-2; D is ambiguous. Written as DNA, the CDR3 is TGTGCCAGCAGTGAAGAGGTTTATGGCTACACCTTC. This codes for CASSEEVYGYTF.